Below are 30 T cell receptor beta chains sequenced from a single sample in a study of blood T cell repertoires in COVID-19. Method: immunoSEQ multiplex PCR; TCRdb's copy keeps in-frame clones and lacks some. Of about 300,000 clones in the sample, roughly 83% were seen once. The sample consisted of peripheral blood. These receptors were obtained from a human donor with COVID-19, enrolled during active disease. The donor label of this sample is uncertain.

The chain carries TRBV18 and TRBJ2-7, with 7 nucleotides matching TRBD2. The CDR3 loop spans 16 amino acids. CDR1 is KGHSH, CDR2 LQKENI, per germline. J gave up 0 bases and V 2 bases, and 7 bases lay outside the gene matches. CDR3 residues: CASSPNLLASSYEQYF. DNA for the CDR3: TGTGCCAGCTCACCAAATCTACTAGCGTCCTCCTACGAGCAGTACTTC.

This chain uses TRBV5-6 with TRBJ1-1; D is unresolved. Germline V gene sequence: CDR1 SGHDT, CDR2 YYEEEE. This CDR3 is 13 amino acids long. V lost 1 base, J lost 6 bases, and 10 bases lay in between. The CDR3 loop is CASSLWAGAEAFF. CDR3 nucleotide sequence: TGTGCCAGCAGCTTGTGGGCGGGAGCTGAAGCTTTCTTT. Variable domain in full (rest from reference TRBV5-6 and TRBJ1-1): DAGVTQSPTHLIKTRGQQVTLRCSPKSGHDTVSWYQQALGQGPQFIFQYYEEEERQRGNFPDRFSGHQFPNYSSELNVNALLLGDSALYLCASSLWAGAEAFFGQGTRLTVV.

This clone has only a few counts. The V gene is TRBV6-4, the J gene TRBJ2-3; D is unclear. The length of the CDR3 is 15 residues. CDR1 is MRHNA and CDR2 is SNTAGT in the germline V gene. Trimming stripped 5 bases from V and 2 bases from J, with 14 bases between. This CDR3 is CASSRLSGTTDTQYF. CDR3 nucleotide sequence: TGTGCCAGCAGTCGCCTGTCAGGCACCACAGATACGCAGTATTTT.

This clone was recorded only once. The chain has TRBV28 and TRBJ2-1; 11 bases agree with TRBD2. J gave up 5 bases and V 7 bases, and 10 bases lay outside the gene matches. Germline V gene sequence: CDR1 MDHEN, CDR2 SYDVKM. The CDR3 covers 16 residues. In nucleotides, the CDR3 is TGTGCCAGCACGGGACTAGCGGAGGTTCAGAACAATGAGCAGTTCTTC. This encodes CASTGLAEVQNNEQFF.

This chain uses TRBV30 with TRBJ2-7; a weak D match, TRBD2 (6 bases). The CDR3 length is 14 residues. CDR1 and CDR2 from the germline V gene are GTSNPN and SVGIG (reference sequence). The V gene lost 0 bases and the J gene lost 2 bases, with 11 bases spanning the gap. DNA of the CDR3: TGTGCCTGGAGTGTAGCACCGGGGGCCTACGAGCAGTACTTC. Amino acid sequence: CAWSVAPGAYEQYF.

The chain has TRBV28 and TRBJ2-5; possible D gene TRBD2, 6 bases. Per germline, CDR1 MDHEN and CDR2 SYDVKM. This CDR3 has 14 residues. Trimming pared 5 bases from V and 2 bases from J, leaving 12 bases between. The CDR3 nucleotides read TGTGCCAGCAGTCCGGGACTTTTACAAGAGACCCAGTACTTC. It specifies CASSPGLLQETQYF.

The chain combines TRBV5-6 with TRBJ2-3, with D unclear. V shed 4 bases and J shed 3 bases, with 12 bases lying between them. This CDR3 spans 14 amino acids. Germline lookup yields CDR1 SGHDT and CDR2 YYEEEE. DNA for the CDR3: TGTGCCAGCAGCCTACCCCTACCAACAGATACGCAGTATTTT. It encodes CASSLPLPTDTQYF.

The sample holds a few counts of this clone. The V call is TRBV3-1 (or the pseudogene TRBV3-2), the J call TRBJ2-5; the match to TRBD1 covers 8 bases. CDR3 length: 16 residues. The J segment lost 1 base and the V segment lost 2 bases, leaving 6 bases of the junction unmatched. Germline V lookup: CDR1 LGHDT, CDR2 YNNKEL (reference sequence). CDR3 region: CASSQRRQGIQETQYF. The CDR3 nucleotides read TGTGCCAGCAGCCAAAGGAGACAGGGGATCCAAGAGACCCAGTACTTC.

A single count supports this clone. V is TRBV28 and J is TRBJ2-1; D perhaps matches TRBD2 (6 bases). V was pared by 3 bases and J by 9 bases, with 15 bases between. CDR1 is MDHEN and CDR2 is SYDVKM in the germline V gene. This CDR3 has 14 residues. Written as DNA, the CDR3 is TGTGCCAGCAGTTTCCCGGGACTTACGGGTGAGCAGTTCTTC. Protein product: CASSFPGLTGEQFF.

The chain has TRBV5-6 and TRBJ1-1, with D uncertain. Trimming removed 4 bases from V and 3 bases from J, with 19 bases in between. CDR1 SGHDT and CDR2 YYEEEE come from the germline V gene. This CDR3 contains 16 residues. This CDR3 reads CASSTPASPADTEAFF. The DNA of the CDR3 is TGTGCCAGCAGCACCCCTGCCTCCCCGGCGGACACTGAAGCTTTCTTT.

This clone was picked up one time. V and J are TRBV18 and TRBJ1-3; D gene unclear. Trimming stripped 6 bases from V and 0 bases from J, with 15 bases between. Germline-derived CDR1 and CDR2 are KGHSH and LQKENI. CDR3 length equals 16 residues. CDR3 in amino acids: CASSLSGRSSGNTIYF. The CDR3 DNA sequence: TGTGCCAGCTCTCTTTCCGGGAGGAGCTCTGGAAACACCATATATTTT. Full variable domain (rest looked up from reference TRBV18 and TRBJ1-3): NAGVMQNPRHLVRRRGQEARLRCSPMKGHSHVYWYRQLPEEGLKFMVYLQKENIIDESGMPKERFSAEFPKEGPSILRIQQVVRGDSAAYFCASSLSGRSSGNTIYFGEGSWLTVV.

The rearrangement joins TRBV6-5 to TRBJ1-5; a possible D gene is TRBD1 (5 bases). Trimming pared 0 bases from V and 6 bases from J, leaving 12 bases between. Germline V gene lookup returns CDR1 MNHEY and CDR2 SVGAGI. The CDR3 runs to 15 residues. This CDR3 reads CASSYSSQGGQPQHF. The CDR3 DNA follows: TGTGCCAGCAGTTACTCATCCCAGGGTGGTCAGCCCCAGCATTTT.

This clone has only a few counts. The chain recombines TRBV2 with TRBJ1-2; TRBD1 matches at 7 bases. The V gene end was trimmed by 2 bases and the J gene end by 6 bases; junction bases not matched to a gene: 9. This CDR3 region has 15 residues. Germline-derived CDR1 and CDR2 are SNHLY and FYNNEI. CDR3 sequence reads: CASSETRQGTNGYTF. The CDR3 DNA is TGTGCCAGCAGTGAAACCAGACAGGGCACGAATGGCTACACCTTC.

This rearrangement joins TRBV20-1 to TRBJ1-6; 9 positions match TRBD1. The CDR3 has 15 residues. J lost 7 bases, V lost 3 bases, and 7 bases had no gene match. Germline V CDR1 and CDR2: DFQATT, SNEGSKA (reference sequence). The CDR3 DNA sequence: TGCAGTGCTAGTACAGGGGGCGCGGGGAATTCACCCCTCCACTTT. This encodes CSASTGGAGNSPLHF.

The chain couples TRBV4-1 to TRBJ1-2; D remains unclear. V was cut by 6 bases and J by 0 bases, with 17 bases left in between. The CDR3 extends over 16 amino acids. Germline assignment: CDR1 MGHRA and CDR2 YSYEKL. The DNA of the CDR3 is TGCGCCAGCAGACGACCTCAGGACTCAACTAACTATGGCTACACCTTC. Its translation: CASRRPQDSTNYGYTF.

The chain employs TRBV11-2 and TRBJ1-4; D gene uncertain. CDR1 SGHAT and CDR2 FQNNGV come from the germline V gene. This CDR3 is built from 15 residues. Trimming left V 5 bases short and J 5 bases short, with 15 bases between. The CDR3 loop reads CASSPALGGNEKLFF. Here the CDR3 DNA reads TGTGCCAGCAGCCCCGCTTTGGGAGGAAATGAAAAACTGTTTTTT.

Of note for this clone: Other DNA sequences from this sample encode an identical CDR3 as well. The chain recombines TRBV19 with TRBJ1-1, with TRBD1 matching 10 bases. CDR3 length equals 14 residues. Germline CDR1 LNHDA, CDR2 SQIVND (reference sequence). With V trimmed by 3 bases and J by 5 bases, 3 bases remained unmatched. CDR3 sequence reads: CASSMDRGRTEAFF. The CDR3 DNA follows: TGTGCCAGTAGTATGGACAGGGGGAGAACTGAAGCTTTCTTT.

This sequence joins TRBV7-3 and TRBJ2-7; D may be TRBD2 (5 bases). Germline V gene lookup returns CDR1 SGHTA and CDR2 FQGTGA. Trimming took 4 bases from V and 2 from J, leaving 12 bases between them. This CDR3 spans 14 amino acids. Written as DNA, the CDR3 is TGTGCCAGCAGCTGGACCGAGGGCCCCTACGAGCAGTACTTC. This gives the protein CASSWTEGPYEQYF.

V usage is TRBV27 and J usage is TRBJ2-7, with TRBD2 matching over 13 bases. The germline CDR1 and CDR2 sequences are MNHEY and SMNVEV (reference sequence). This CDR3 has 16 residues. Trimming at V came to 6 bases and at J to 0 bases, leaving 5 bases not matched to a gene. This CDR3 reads CASRRTSGSRSYEQYF. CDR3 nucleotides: TGTGCCAGCAGGAGGACTAGCGGGAGCCGCTCCTACGAGCAGTACTTC.

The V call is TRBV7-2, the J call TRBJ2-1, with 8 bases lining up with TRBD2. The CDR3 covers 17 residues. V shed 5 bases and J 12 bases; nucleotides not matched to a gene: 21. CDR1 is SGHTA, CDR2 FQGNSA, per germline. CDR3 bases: TGTGCCAGCAGCCGGATTAGCGGGGAGATGACGAATGAGCGGCAGTTCTTC. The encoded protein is CASSRISGEMTNERQFF.

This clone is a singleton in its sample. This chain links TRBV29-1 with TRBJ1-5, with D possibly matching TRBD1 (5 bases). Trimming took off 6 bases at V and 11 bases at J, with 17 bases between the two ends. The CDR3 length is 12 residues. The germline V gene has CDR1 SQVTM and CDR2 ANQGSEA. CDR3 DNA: TGCAGCGTCCAAAGCGGGGGTCCGACCCAGCATTTT. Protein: CSVQSGGPTQHF.

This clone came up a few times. The CDR3: CASSQADRETEAFF. The CDR3 DNA follows: TGCGCCAGCAGCCAAGCCGACAGGGAGACTGAAGCTTTCTTT. The genes are TRBV4-3 and TRBJ1-1, with TRBD1 matching 7 bases. Germline V lookup: CDR1 LGHNA, CDR2 YSLEER. The CDR3 length is 14 residues. Trimming at V came to 1 base and at J to 5 bases, leaving 4 bases not matched to a gene.

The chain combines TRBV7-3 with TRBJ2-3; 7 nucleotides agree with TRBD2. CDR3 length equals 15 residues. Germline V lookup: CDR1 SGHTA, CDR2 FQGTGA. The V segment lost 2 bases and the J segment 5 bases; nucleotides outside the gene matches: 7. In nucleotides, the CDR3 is TGTGCCAGCAGCTTACAGGCGGGAGTTCTAGATACGCAGTATTTT. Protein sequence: CASSLQAGVLDTQYF.

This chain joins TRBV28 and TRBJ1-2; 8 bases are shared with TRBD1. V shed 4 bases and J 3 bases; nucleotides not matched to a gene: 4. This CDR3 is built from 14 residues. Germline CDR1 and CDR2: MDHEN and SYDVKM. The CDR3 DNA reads TGTGCCAGCAGTTGGGCAGGGGGCGACTATGGCTACACCTTC. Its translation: CASSWAGGDYGYTF.

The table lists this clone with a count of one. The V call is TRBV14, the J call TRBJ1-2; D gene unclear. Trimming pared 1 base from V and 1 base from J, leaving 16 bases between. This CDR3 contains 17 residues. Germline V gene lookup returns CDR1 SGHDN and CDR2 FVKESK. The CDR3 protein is CASSQGNGRYRNYGYTF. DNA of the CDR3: TGTGCCAGCAGCCAAGGTAACGGGAGATACCGTAACTATGGCTACACCTTC.

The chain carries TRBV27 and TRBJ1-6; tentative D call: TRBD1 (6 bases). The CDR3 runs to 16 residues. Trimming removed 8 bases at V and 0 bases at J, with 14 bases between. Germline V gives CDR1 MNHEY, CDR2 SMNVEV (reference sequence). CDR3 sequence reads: CASRERGSSYNSPLHF. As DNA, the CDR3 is TGTGCCAGCCGAGAAAGGGGGAGCTCCTATAATTCACCCCTCCACTTT.

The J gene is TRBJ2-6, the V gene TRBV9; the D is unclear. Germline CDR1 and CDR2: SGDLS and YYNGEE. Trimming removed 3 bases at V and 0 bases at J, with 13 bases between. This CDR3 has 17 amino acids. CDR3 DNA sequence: TGTGCCAGCAGCGCAACCTTGGCCGCCTCTGGGGCCAACGTCCTGACTTTC. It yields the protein CASSATLAASGANVLTF.

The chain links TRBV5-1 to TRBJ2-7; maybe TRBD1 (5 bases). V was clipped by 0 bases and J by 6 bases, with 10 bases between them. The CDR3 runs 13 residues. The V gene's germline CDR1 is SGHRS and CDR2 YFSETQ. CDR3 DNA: TGCGCCAGCAGCTTGGAAGGGGTCGGCGAGCAGTACTTC. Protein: CASSLEGVGEQYF. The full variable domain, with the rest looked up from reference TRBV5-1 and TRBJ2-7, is KAGVTQTPRYLIKTRGQQVTLSCSPISGHRSVSWYQQTPGQGLQFLFEYFSETQRNKGNFPGRFSGRQFSNSRSEMNVSTLELGDSALYLCASSLEGVGEQYFGPGTRLTVT.

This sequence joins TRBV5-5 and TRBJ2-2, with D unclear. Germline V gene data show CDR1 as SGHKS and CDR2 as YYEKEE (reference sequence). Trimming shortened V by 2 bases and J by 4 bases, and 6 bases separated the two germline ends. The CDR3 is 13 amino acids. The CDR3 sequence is CASSFPLTGELFF. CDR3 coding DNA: TGTGCCAGCAGCTTCCCACTCACCGGGGAGCTGTTTTTT.

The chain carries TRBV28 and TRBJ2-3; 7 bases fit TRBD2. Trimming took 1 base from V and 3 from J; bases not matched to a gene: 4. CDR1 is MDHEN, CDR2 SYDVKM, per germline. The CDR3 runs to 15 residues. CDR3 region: CASSLSGRETDTQYF. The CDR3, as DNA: TGTGCCAGCAGTTTATCAGGGCGGGAGACAGATACGCAGTATTTT.